These 15 T cell receptor beta chains were all obtained from the same sample, sequenced in a study of breast tumors, draining lymph nodes, adjacent tissues. Samples came from axillary lymph nodes draining the breast cancer. Each CDR3 protein is one row after TCRdb ran MiXCR on the multiplex PCR reads. Altogether roughly 100,000 distinct CDR3 sequences are present, less than 40% being singletons, with the ten largest covering approximately 6%. What was sequenced was axillary lymph node tissue. The origin of the receptors is a female donor with breast cancer. Some clones in this sample may be carry-over from other donors' samples.

This clonotype was counted ten times or more. This chain joins TRBV20-1 and TRBJ2-2; D is uncertain. Germline loops: CDR1 DFQATT, CDR2 SNEGSKA (reference sequence). There are 12 residues in the CDR3. The V end was cut by 1 base, the J end by 6 bases, with 6 bases between. Here the CDR3 reads CSARGQAGELFF. CDR3 coding DNA: TGCAGTGCTAGAGGACAAGCCGGGGAGCTGTTTTTT.

This clonotype was found many times. This rearrangement joins TRBV6-6 to TRBJ2-1; 9 bases line up with TRBD1. V gave up 0 bases and J gave up 7 bases; unmatched junction bases: 4. This CDR3 spans 15 amino acids. Germline V CDR1 and CDR2: MNHNY, SVGAGI (reference sequence). The CDR3 DNA is TGTGCCAGCAGTTACTCGGGGACAGGGTGGAATGAGCAGTTCTTC. Translating it yields CASSYSGTGWNEQFF.

Many counts were recorded for this clonotype. The chain uses TRBV7-9 and TRBJ2-3, with 10 bases identical to TRBD2. The CDR3 is made up of 16 amino acids. Per germline, CDR1 SEHNR and CDR2 FQNEAQ (reference sequence). The trim removed 4 bases at V and 4 bases at J, leaving 8 bases unmatched. The CDR3, as DNA: TGTGCCAGCAGCTCCAAGCGGGGGGGCGTCGCAGATACGCAGTATTTT. It specifies CASSSKRGGVADTQYF.

A few counts support this clonotype. V and J are TRBV27 and TRBJ2-3; TRBD2 matches at 10 bases. Germline CDR1 reads MNHEY; CDR2 reads SMNVEV (reference sequence). V was clipped by 2 bases and J by 4 bases; unmatched bases: 3. This CDR3 is built from 15 residues. The DNA for the CDR3 is TGTGCCAGCAGTTTACAAGCGGGGGGGGCAGATACGCAGTATTTT. Translated, it gives CASSLQAGGADTQYF.

Of note for this clonotype: Given a much more abundant clone one base away, this may be a read error. The rearrangement joins TRBV6-5 to TRBJ1-2; the match to TRBD1 covers 8 bases. CDR3 length: 15 residues. Germline assignment: CDR1 MNHEY and CDR2 SVGAGI. The CDR3 loop reads CTSSYRRGLSAGYTF. The CDR3 coding sequence is TGTACCAGCAGTTACCGCAGGGGGCTGAGTGCTGGCTACACCTTC.

This clonotype was observed a handful of times. Being one base from a much bigger clone, this may be a read error. The chain couples TRBV6-1 to TRBJ2-3, with D possibly matching TRBD2 (7 bases). Germline lookup yields CDR1 MNHNS and CDR2 SASEGT. The CDR3 has 13 residues. V was pared by 8 bases and J by 4 bases, with 13 bases between. The CDR3 region is CASGLGGPDTQYF. The CDR3 DNA reads as TGTGCCAGCGGTCTGGGGGGGCCAGATACGCAGTATTTT.

This clonotype has at least ten counts. The rearrangement uses TRBV5-1 and TRBJ2-5; 8 bases match TRBD2. The germline CDR1 and CDR2 sequences are SGHRS and YFSETQ. V trimming: 1 base; J trimming: 0 bases; junction bases outside the gene matches: 2. This CDR3 has 15 amino acids. CDR3 DNA: TGCGCCAGCAGCTTGTCGGGGGGGTACCAAGAGACCCAGTACTTC. It specifies CASSLSGGYQETQYF.

The table lists this clonotype with many counts. This chain links TRBV7-9 with TRBJ2-3; TRBD2 agrees at 9 bases. There are 13 residues in the CDR3. The J segment lost 6 bases and the V segment lost 8 bases, leaving 6 bases of the junction unmatched. Looked up from germline, CDR1 is SEHNR and CDR2 is FQNEAQ (reference sequence). CDR3 loop: CASVREGRDTQYF. Here the CDR3 DNA reads TGTGCCAGCGTGCGGGAGGGCCGGGATACGCAGTATTTT.

Many counts were recorded for this clonotype. The chain carries TRBV5-1 and TRBJ2-7; D is unclear. Germline V CDR1 and CDR2: SGHRS, YFSETQ. The V end lost 0 bases, the J end lost 4 bases, and 11 bases lay between the germline ends. The CDR3 is made up of 14 amino acids. The CDR3: CASSLEALGYEQYF. The CDR3, as DNA: TGCGCCAGCAGCTTGGAAGCGTTGGGTTACGAGCAGTACTTC.

The chain links TRBV20-1 to TRBJ1-4; 10 bases align to TRBD1. J gave up 7 bases and V 4 bases, and 9 bases lay outside the gene matches. CDR1 and CDR2 (germline): DFQATT, SNEGSKA (reference sequence). The CDR3 sequence is 15 residues long. CDR3 in DNA: TGCAGTGCTACCTCTTTGACAGGGGGCAGTGAAAAACTGTTTTTT. It translates to CSATSLTGGSEKLFF.

With respect to this clonotype: Germline is not matched at one junction end, which may reflect a read error. The chain joins TRBV7-9 to TRBJ2-5; 8 nucleotides line up with TRBD2. CDR3 length: 15 amino acids. Germline CDR1 is SEHNR and CDR2 is FQNEAQ (reference sequence). This CDR3 is CASGFGATGGETQCF. The CDR3 bases are TGTGCCAGCGGCTTCGGCGCGACGGGAGGGGAGACCCAGTGCTTC. Full variable domain (rest looked up from reference TRBV7-9 and TRBJ2-5): DTGVSQNPRHKITKRGQNVTFRCDPISEHNRLYWYRQTLGQGPEFLTYFQNEAQLEKSRLLSDRFSAERPKGSFSTLEIQRTEQGDSAMYLCASGFGATGGETQCFGPGTRLLVL.

With respect to this clonotype: A read error may account for a junction end that differs from germline. The rearrangement joins TRBV3-1 to TRBJ2-7, with unresolved D. This CDR3 spans 16 amino acids. Germline V gene data show CDR1 as LGHDT and CDR2 as YNNKEL (reference sequence). The CDR3, as DNA: TGCGCCAGCAGCCAAGTTTGGGAACGTCAAGGCTACGAGCAGTACTTC. Translation: CASSQVWERQGYEQYF.

The chain uses TRBV2 and TRBJ2-1, with D hard to call. V was pared by 4 bases and J by 12 bases, with 19 bases between. Germline V gives CDR1 SNHLY, CDR2 FYNNEI. This CDR3 comprises 14 residues. CDR3 loop: CASSVSIHTDTQFF. The CDR3 region has the DNA TGTGCCAGCAGTGTGTCGATACACACAGATACGCAGTTCTTC.

This clonotype was observed at least ten times. This chain joins TRBV27 and TRBJ1-6; 9 bases agree with TRBD1. The trim removed 3 bases at V and 10 bases at J, leaving 13 bases unmatched. CDR3 length equals 17 residues. Germline CDR1 is MNHEY and CDR2 is SMNVEV (reference sequence). The CDR3 loop is CASSFTGTGSVSSPLHF. CDR3 sequence (DNA): TGTGCCAGCAGTTTTACCGGGACAGGGAGTGTTAGCTCACCCCTCCACTTT.

This clonotype was counted at least ten times. The chain carries TRBV2 and TRBJ2-2, with 9 bases fitting TRBD2. This CDR3 has 15 residues. Germline V gives CDR1 SNHLY, CDR2 FYNNEI. The junction had 1 base not matched to a gene; V was cut back by 5 bases and J by 0 bases. CDR3 amino acids: CASSSSGTNTGELFF. In nucleotides, the CDR3 is TGTGCCAGCAGTTCTAGCGGGACGAACACCGGGGAGCTGTTTTTT.